Sequencing of this T cell receptor (beta chain) was carried out in a study of metastatic and nonmetastatic thyroid tumors. Background on the study: The authors compared repertoires across blood and tumor or nodule tissue from malignant and benign thyroid patients. Study-level results: In blood and tumor, TCR beta diversity was reportedly significantly higher in malignant thyroid tumors than in benign nodules.

Germline CDR1 is SGHTA and CDR2 is FQGNSA. There are 14 residues in the CDR3. V was cut by 6 bases and J by 5 bases, with 14 bases left in between. Comment on this clone: No antigen is known for it.

Ahead of thyroid surgery, no patient had received treatment of any kind. Via MiXCR, TCRdb re-called the PCR reads. This table holds about 28,000 clones, 15% to 20% found once. The sample consisted of blood. The chain has TRBV7-2 and TRBJ1-5; D may be TRBD1 (6 bases). This TCR derives from a female donor with papillary thyroid cancer or a benign thyroid nodule (not recorded which). Some clones in this sample may be carry-over from other donors' samples. For the CDR3, the DNA is TGTGCCAGCAGTTTGAGATACAGGGATCAGCCCCAGCATTTT. Translation: CASSLRYRDQPQHF.